A single sample is the source of the 29 T cell receptor beta chains below, sequenced in a study of blood T cell repertoires in COVID-19. The method was immunoSEQ multiplex PCR; TCRdb's version includes in-frame clones alone and lacks a portion of them. The sample has 70,000 to 85,000 clones, 85% to 95% seen once. Sequenced: peripheral blood. The source is a woman aged 55-69 years with active COVID-19.

This clone was detected only once. This chain joins TRBV27 and TRBJ2-1; 11 bases are shared with TRBD2. V was clipped by 3 bases and J by 7 bases; unmatched bases: 8. Germline V gene data show CDR1 as MNHEY and CDR2 as SMNVEV (reference sequence). This CDR3 contains 16 residues. The CDR3 here is CASSFGEASGRNEQFF. The CDR3, as DNA: TGTGCCAGCAGTTTTGGCGAGGCTAGCGGGAGGAATGAGCAGTTCTTC.

The V gene is TRBV2, the J gene TRBJ2-5; D possibly corresponds to TRBD1 (5 bases). The CDR3 spans 14 residues. Germline CDR1 is SNHLY and CDR2 is FYNNEI. Trimming left V 6 bases short and J 1 base short, with 12 bases between. The CDR3 reads CASSGDRVQETQYF. The CDR3 DNA reads as TGTGCCAGCAGCGGTGACAGAGTCCAAGAGACCCAGTACTTC.

The chain joins TRBV27 to TRBJ2-7, with unresolved D. CDR3 length equals 13 residues. The V end lost 5 bases, the J end lost 2 bases, and 10 bases lay between the germline ends. The germline gives CDR1 MNHEY, CDR2 SMNVEV (reference sequence). The DNA for the CDR3 is TGTGCCAGCAGTCGGAGACGGACCTACGAGCAGTACTTC. This translates into CASSRRRTYEQYF.

CDR3 DNA: TGTGCCAGCAGCCCCCGGTTAAACGTTAACTATGGCTACACCTTC. It specifies CASSPRLNVNYGYTF. The rearrangement uses TRBV7-9 and TRBJ1-2, with D hard to call. V lost 5 bases and J 1 base, leaving 14 bases between the germline ends. From germline, CDR1 is SEHNR and CDR2 FQNEAQ (reference sequence). CDR3 length: 15 residues.

The chain uses TRBV30 and TRBJ1-5; 7 nucleotides agree with TRBD1. V gave up 5 bases and J gave up 4 bases; unmatched junction bases: 8. The CDR3 length is 14 residues. Germline V CDR1 and CDR2: GTSNPN, SVGIG (reference sequence). The CDR3 region is CAWRYRGFNQPQHF. DNA for the CDR3: TGTGCCTGGCGGTACAGGGGTTTTAATCAGCCCCAGCATTTT.

The sample holds one count of this clone. This chain uses TRBV7-6 with TRBJ2-2, with 12 bases lining up with TRBD2. CDR1 and CDR2 from the germline V gene are SGHVS and FNYEAQ. The CDR3 runs 16 residues. V shed 4 bases, J shed 6 bases, and the junction held 6 bases outside the gene matches. This chain's CDR3 is CASSSYLAGGPGELFF. Here the CDR3 DNA reads TGTGCCAGCAGCTCATATCTAGCGGGAGGGCCCGGGGAGCTGTTTTTT. The full variable domain, in which reference TRBV7-6 and TRBJ2-2 provide the parts outside the CDR3, is GAGVSQSPRYKVTKRGQDVALRCDPISGHVSLYWYRQALGQGPEFLTYFNYEAQQDKSGLPNDRFSAERPEGSISTLTIQRTEQRDSAMYRCASSSYLAGGPGELFFGEGSRLTVL.

The chain combines TRBV3-1 (or the pseudogene TRBV3-2) with TRBJ1-1; D unresolved. V was cut by 1 base and J by 0 bases, with 6 bases left in between. The CDR3 is 14 residues long. Germline V lookup: CDR1 LGHDT, CDR2 YNNKEL (reference sequence). CDR3 sequence (DNA): TGTGCCAGCAGCCAAGGTGCGGTGAACACTGAAGCTTTCTTT. It encodes CASSQGAVNTEAFF.

This clone was seen just once. The chain links TRBV27 to TRBJ2-7; 9 bases are a match to TRBD1. V shed 3 bases, J shed 4 bases, and the junction held 10 bases outside the gene matches. CDR1 and CDR2 from the germline V gene are MNHEY and SMNVEV (reference sequence). The CDR3 consists of 16 residues. The CDR3 DNA sequence: TGTGCCAGCAGTTTTAGGTCCGGGACAGGGAAGTACGAGCAGTACTTC. It is translated as CASSFRSGTGKYEQYF.

J is TRBJ2-2 and V is TRBV5-6; no clear D gene. The CDR3 contains 13 residues. Deletions cut 4 bases from V and 7 bases from J, with 11 bases between. Germline assignment: CDR1 SGHDT and CDR2 YYEEEE. CDR3: CASSLLPGGELFF. The CDR3 DNA sequence: TGTGCCAGCAGCCTCCTCCCGGGCGGGGAGCTGTTTTTT. Supplemented by reference TRBV5-6 and TRBJ2-2, the full variable domain reads DAGVTQSPTHLIKTRGQQVTLRCSPKSGHDTVSWYQQALGQGPQFIFQYYEEEERQRGNFPDRFSGHQFPNYSSELNVNALLLGDSALYLCASSLLPGGELFFGEGSRLTVL.

The rearrangement joins TRBV5-6 to TRBJ2-1, with D perhaps TRBD2 (6 bases). V was clipped by 6 bases and J by 8 bases, with 15 bases between them. The germline V gene has CDR1 SGHDT and CDR2 YYEEEE. The CDR3 extends over 13 amino acids. CDR3 DNA sequence: TGTGCCAGCACCCGGGACTCGAGCTATGAGCAGTTCTTC. Translation: CASTRDSSYEQFF.

J is TRBJ2-3 and V is TRBV4-1; no clear D gene. Germline CDR1 MGHRA, CDR2 YSYEKL. V dropped 2 bases and J dropped 4 bases, with 7 bases sitting between them. This CDR3 contains 13 residues. DNA for the CDR3: TGCGCCAGCAGCCAAAGCGAGGCAGATACGCAGTATTTT. This codes for CASSQSEADTQYF.

A single count supports this clone. The chain couples TRBV7-2 to TRBJ1-4; 7 bases map to TRBD1. CDR1 and CDR2 from the germline V gene are SGHTA and FQGNSA. This CDR3 spans 16 amino acids. V shed 5 bases, J shed 7 bases, and the junction held 13 bases outside the gene matches. The CDR3, as DNA: TGTGCCAGCAGCCCACGCCCGGGACAGATTTCTGAAAAACTGTTTTTT. Encoded protein: CASSPRPGQISEKLFF. Based on the CDR3 plus reference TRBV7-2 and TRBJ1-4, the full variable domain is GAGVSQSPSNKVTEKGKDVELRCDPISGHTALYWYRQSLGQGLEFLIYFQGNSAPDKSGLPSDRFSAERTGGSVSTLTIQRTQQEDSAVYLCASSPRPGQISEKLFFGSGTQLSVL.

The genes are TRBV11-2 and TRBJ2-5, with a possible D match to TRBD2 (7 bases). The CDR3 is made up of 16 amino acids. V was shortened by 5 bases and J by 1 base, with 17 bases between the two germline ends. CDR1 and CDR2 (germline): SGHAT, FQNNGV. Here the CDR3 DNA reads TGTGCCAGCAGCCGAGGGGGGGCCGTTTTCCAAGAGACCCAGTACTTC. Its translation: CASSRGGAVFQETQYF.

The chain carries TRBV7-8 and TRBJ1-5; D possibly corresponds to TRBD1 (5 bases). The germline CDR1 and CDR2 sequences are SGHVS and FQNEAQ. Trimming pared 3 bases from V and 3 bases from J, leaving 9 bases between. This CDR3 comprises 14 residues. CDR3 region: CASSFPGNNQPQHF. DNA for the CDR3: TGTGCCAGCAGCTTTCCAGGGAACAATCAGCCCCAGCATTTT.

This clone has just a few counts. This chain links TRBV4-1 with TRBJ2-7, with TRBD1 matching over 7 bases. This CDR3 comprises 16 residues. Germline V gene lookup returns CDR1 MGHRA and CDR2 YSYEKL. The V segment lost 0 bases and the J segment 1 base; nucleotides outside the gene matches: 6. The CDR3 loop is CASSQDVNRGSYEQYF. CDR3 in DNA: TGCGCCAGCAGCCAAGATGTCAACAGGGGATCCTACGAGCAGTACTTC.

This clone showed up just once. The V gene is TRBV4-1, the J gene TRBJ2-5, with D possibly being TRBD2 (6 bases). Germline V lookup: CDR1 MGHRA, CDR2 YSYEKL. The CDR3 sequence is 13 residues long. V was cut by 3 bases and J by 5 bases, with 10 bases left in between. In DNA, the CDR3 is TGCGCCAGCAGCCAGAGGCGGGGTGAGACCCAGTACTTC. Its translation is CASSQRRGETQYF.

This chain uses TRBV28 with TRBJ2-3; tentative D call: TRBD2 (5 bases). Trimming took off 5 bases at V and 3 bases at J, with 18 bases between the two ends. The CDR3 is 16 residues long. Germline CDR1 reads MDHEN; CDR2 reads SYDVKM. CDR3 coding DNA: TGTGCCAGCAGTATACCGGGCTCCCCGGGGACAGATACGCAGTATTTT. Translated: CASSIPGSPGTDTQYF.

This clone has more than one count but fewer than ten. The chain has TRBV5-4 and TRBJ1-2; TRBD1 agrees at 8 bases. This CDR3 contains 15 residues. V lost 0 bases and J lost 7; bases outside the gene matches: 8. Germline CDR1 reads SGHNT; CDR2 reads YYREEE (reference sequence). The CDR3 DNA follows: TGTGCCAGCAGCTTGGTTGGACAGGGAATGAGTGGCTACACCTTC. It encodes CASSLVGQGMSGYTF.

This CDR3 reads CASSPQGVRETQYF. For the CDR3, the DNA is TGTGCCAGCAGCCCTCAGGGCGTTCGGGAGACCCAGTACTTC. The V gene is TRBV25-1, the J gene TRBJ2-5, with D possibly being TRBD1 (5 bases). CDR1 is MGHDK, CDR2 SYGVNS, per germline. V lost 6 bases and J 5 bases, leaving 16 bases between the germline ends. The CDR3 runs 14 residues.

The chain carries TRBV21-1 and TRBJ2-3; TRBD2 reflects the table's D call only, with no check against the DNA. TRBV21-1 is recorded as a pseudogene. The CDR3 contains 19 residues. The CDR3, as DNA: TGTGCCAGCAGCCAAAGTTGCGGGAGGGCCAGGCTAATTGTAGATACGCAGTATTTT. Amino acids: CASSQSCGRARLIVDTQYF.

V is TRBV6-5 and J is TRBJ1-5, with 7 bases that match TRBD1. There are 15 residues in the CDR3. V was pared by 7 bases and J by 8 bases, with 14 bases of the junction left unmatched. The germline gives CDR1 MNHEY, CDR2 SVGAGI. For the CDR3, the DNA is TGTGCCAGCACAGACAGGGTTCTGGGTGGGAAGCCCCAGCATTTT. Translation: CASTDRVLGGKPQHF.

The chain links TRBV28 to TRBJ2-7; 14 bases map to TRBD2. The CDR3 is made up of 17 amino acids. Germline CDR1 MDHEN, CDR2 SYDVKM. V shed 3 bases and J 1 base; nucleotides not matched to a gene: 5. The CDR3 coding sequence is TGTGCCAGCAGTTTCGCGGGACTAGCGGGAGAGTCCTACGAGCAGTACTTC. Encoded protein: CASSFAGLAGESYEQYF.

The chain uses TRBV27 and TRBJ2-7; 9 bases are a match to TRBD1. The ends lost 4 bases at V and 2 bases at J; junction bases unmatched: 0. The CDR3 is 13 residues long. Germline CDR1 and CDR2: MNHEY and SMNVEV (reference sequence). The DNA of the CDR3 is TGTGCCAGCAGTTGGGACAGGGCCTACGAGCAGTACTTC. This sequence encodes CASSWDRAYEQYF.

The chain joins TRBV28 to TRBJ1-5, with 10 bases identical to TRBD1. After removal of 8 bases from V and 4 bases from J, the junction contained 14 bases not matched to a gene. Germline V gene sequence: CDR1 MDHEN, CDR2 SYDVKM. The CDR3 consists of 17 residues. The CDR3 sequence: CASAGDRGPVWNQPQHF. The CDR3 region has the DNA TGTGCCAGCGCCGGGGACAGGGGCCCCGTTTGGAATCAGCCCCAGCATTTT.

The chain links TRBV19 to TRBJ1-4; 7 bases match TRBD1. The CDR3 sequence is 15 residues long. The V and J ends lost 4 bases and 3 bases, in that order; junction bases with no gene match: 5. In germline, CDR1 is LNHDA, CDR2 SQIVND (reference sequence). The CDR3: CASSTRQGPNEKLFF. CDR3 nucleotides: TGTGCCAGTAGTACTCGACAGGGACCTAATGAAAAACTGTTTTTT.

The chain employs TRBV20-1 and TRBJ1-2, with no clear D. The germline V gene has CDR1 DFQATT and CDR2 SNEGSKA (reference sequence). The CDR3 has 13 residues. The ends were cut back, 3 bases at V and 4 bases at J, with 12 bases in the middle. The CDR3 spells CSASLPVLYGYTF. CDR3 sequence (DNA): TGCAGTGCTAGTCTCCCGGTTCTCTATGGCTACACCTTC.

This chain connects TRBV7-2 to TRBJ2-7; 8 positions match TRBD2. The CDR3 is 15 amino acids. Germline V gives CDR1 SGHTA, CDR2 FQGNSA. V gave up 4 bases and J gave up 4 bases; unmatched junction bases: 9. This CDR3 is CASSSQAGEVYEQYF. The CDR3 DNA is TGTGCCAGCAGCTCCCAAGCGGGAGAGGTATACGAGCAGTACTTC.

The chain couples TRBV5-4 to TRBJ2-1, with TRBD2 matching 8 bases. With 5 bases clipped from V and 2 bases from J, the junction kept 6 bases outside the gene matches. CDR1 is SGHNT and CDR2 is YYREEE in the germline V gene (reference sequence). The CDR3 consists of 15 residues. CDR3 residues: CASSRSGNAYNEQFF. The CDR3 DNA reads as TGTGCCAGCAGTCGTAGCGGGAACGCCTACAATGAGCAGTTCTTC. Complete variable domain (other parts from reference TRBV5-4 and TRBJ2-1): ETGVTQSPTHLIKTRGQQVTLRCSSQSGHNTVSWYQQALGQGPQFIFQYYREEENGRGNFPPRFSGLQFPNYSSELNVNALELDDSALYLCASSRSGNAYNEQFFGPGTRLTVL.

The chain recombines TRBV27 with TRBJ2-1, with TRBD1 as a possible D gene (5 bases). The CDR3 has 16 amino acids. V lost 2 bases and J 7 bases, leaving 18 bases between the germline ends. Looked up from germline, CDR1 is MNHEY and CDR2 is SMNVEV (reference sequence). DNA for the CDR3: TGTGCCAGCAGTTTAAGGCTGGGCAGGGCCCAAAATGAGCAGTTCTTC. It encodes CASSLRLGRAQNEQFF.